This T cell receptor beta chain originates from a study of T-cell reconstitution after alpha-beta-depleted transplantation in children. Study results and caveats: Diversity and T-cell counts at one year after transplant derived mostly from new T cells. Recipient T cells and thymic progenitors that survived gave rise to the high TCRbeta diversity observed at day 60 in some patients. Expanded clones from the graft, numbering several hundred, reportedly supplied alpha-beta T cells about two months after transplant.

This clonotype was observed a handful of times. The antigen is unknown. Looked up from germline, CDR1 is MNHEY and CDR2 is SVGEGT. V was trimmed by 7 bases and J by 7 bases, leaving 17 bases between them. The CDR3 is 14 amino acids. Unique molecular identifiers were incorporated into the prepared TCRbeta library. MiXCR, run by TCRdb on the PCR reads, gives a single entry per CDR3 protein. The profile shows about 27,000 distinct CDR3 sequences, roughly a sixth of them singletons. The sample here was PBMCs, mostly from graft donor cells, taken 60 days after TCRalphabeta/CD19-depleted stem cell transplant. This clonotype originated in a male patient between 2 and 10 years old who had a stem cell transplant for acute lymphoblastic leukemia, so the T cells may come from the graft donor. J is TRBJ2-1 and V is TRBV6-2 or TRBV6-3, with D perhaps assigned TRBD1 or TRBD2 (5 bases each). This chain's CDR3 is CASTFLAGTNEQFF. CDR3 nucleotide sequence: TGTGCCAGCACCTTTTTGGCAGGGACGAATGAGCAGTTCTTC.